This TCR beta chain was retrieved from a study of blood T cell repertoires in COVID-19 (dated by TCRdb to between 2020 and 2021). Background on the whole study: Samples covering the acute and convalescent phases of COVID-19 were provided by collaborators in the United States, Italy and Spain. The repertoires were made available in a free public database intended to serve as a resource for research on the immune response to SARS-CoV-2. The material from the prospective study consisted of cDNA or gDNA derived from T cells, B-cell-depleted T cells, or PBMCs. The sample metadata nearly always contained a de-identified subject ID, COVID-19 status, age in years and sex. Where HLA class I and class II types were available, the types were taken from metadata supplied by the sample provider, not from assay-based typing. The dataset comprised deeply sampled blood TCRbeta repertoires from subjects exposed to, actively infected with, or recovered from COVID-19. Samples came from the ongoing ImmuneRACE study (first 160 participants) plus 1,254 subjects from 6 global collaborators. Paper-wide results and their limitations: The quantity of clinical and demographic metadata differed by source and by participant and was supplied without curation.

The germline V gene provides CDR1 ENHRY and CDR2 SYGVKD. Trimming at the junction amounts to 0 bases on V and 2 bases on J, and the germline ends lie 14 bases apart. The CDR3 holds 17 amino acids from the cysteine to the phenylalanine. Only CDR3 DNA remains: 51 bases, in frame from the first base. Each collaborating institution followed its own protocols to collect whole blood in K2EDTA tubes. For TCRbeta analysis, collaborators shipped samples in one of three forms: frozen whole blood, isolated PBMCs, or DNA extracted from either of those sample types. TCRbeta CDR3 regions were amplified from genomic DNA by means of the immunoSEQ Assay, a bias-controlled multiplex PCR. Regarding the original processing steps: The number of nucleated cells in each sample was estimated by amplification of reference gene primers within the assay. Sequence reads were collapsed and filtered to measure the absolute abundance of every unique TCRbeta CDR3 rearrangement. For each sample, productive Simpson clonality was calculated as the square root of Simpson's diversity index across productive rearrangements. TCRdb took this table from immuneACCESS and kept in-frame rearrangements with V and J called. Such tables lack part of the clones; where checked against another copy, unresolved V genes explain under half of the gap, and the rest is unexplained. V and J calls and clone size come straight from that table; D and trimming were deduced from the DNA. The sample table holds 150,000 to 180,000 clones, of which about 90% were seen once. 0.45% to 0.65% of the sample lies in the top ten.

Comment on this clone: Its antigen remains unidentified. The record has no base qualities; no much larger clone is one base away.

The V gene is TRBV10-3 and the J gene is TRBJ1-5, with TRBD1 tentatively as D gene (5 bases match). This TCR was sampled from a man in his fifties or sixties with acute or convalescent COVID-19. The specimen was peripheral blood. The CDR3 sequence is CAISESGGGGRNQPQHF. The DNA reads as follows: TGTGCCATCAGTGAGTCCGGGGGGGGAGGGCGCAATCAGCCCCAGCATTTT.